What follows are 31 T cell receptor beta chains derived from one specimen sequenced in a study of cytomegalovirus exposure and HLA in healthy donors. With 60 Vbeta and 13 Jbeta primers, the PCR was carried out. TCRdb's table, derived via immunoSEQ multiplex PCR, lists solely in-frame clones and lacks some. The data contain some 200,000 clones, almost 85% of them singletons. The sequenced material came from PBMCs. The receptors here all came from a woman between 40 and 50 years old in good health and CMV-seronegative.

The genes are TRBV6-5 and TRBJ1-5, with D possibly TRBD1 on 6 matching bases. Germline CDR1 MNHEY, CDR2 SVGAGI. The CDR3 has 15 residues. Trimming shortened V by 6 bases and J by 3 bases, and 15 bases separated the two germline ends. This CDR3 is CASRGEGGTNQPQHF. CDR3 DNA sequence: TGTGCCAGCAGGGGGGAGGGGGGTACCAATCAGCCCCAGCATTTT.

V gene TRBV2 combines with J gene TRBJ1-4, with TRBD1 as a possible D gene (5 bases). This CDR3 region has 14 residues. Germline V gene sequence: CDR1 SNHLY, CDR2 FYNNEI. Trimming pared 5 bases from V and 5 bases from J, leaving 12 bases between. In DNA, the CDR3 is TGTGCCAGCAGTTGGGGGGGAGAGAATGAAAAACTGTTTTTT. Translation gives CASSWGGENEKLFF.

This clone occurred a few times. The chain is built from TRBV5-6 and TRBJ2-7; 7 bases are shared with TRBD1. Trimming at V came to 5 bases and at J to 5 bases, leaving 13 bases not matched to a gene. Germline CDR1 and CDR2: SGHDT and YYEEEE. The CDR3 has 15 amino acids. CDR3 in amino acids: CASRRQGQIRDEQYF. The CDR3, as DNA: TGTGCCAGCAGGCGACAGGGCCAAATTCGCGACGAGCAGTACTTC.

V is TRBV5-1 and J is TRBJ1-2; D gene ambiguous. This CDR3 region has 13 residues. Germline loops: CDR1 SGHRS, CDR2 YFSETQ. V was trimmed by 0 bases and J by 5 bases, leaving 8 bases between them. CDR3 sequence: CASSLDQVYGYTF. CDR3 in DNA: TGCGCCAGCAGCTTGGACCAGGTTTATGGCTACACCTTC.

This chain uses TRBV2 with TRBJ2-2, with D possibly TRBD2 on 6 matching bases. Germline CDR1 reads SNHLY; CDR2 reads FYNNEI. The CDR3 totals 13 residues. V gave up 4 bases and J gave up 5 bases, with 8 bases separating them. Here the CDR3 reads CASSGRGTGELFF. CDR3 DNA: TGTGCCAGCAGTGGGAGGGGTACCGGGGAGCTGTTTTTT. The complete variable domain, with remaining parts taken from reference TRBV2 and TRBJ2-2, reads EPEVTQTPSHQVTQMGQEVILRCVPISNHLYFYWYRQILGQKVEFLVSFYNNEISEKSEIFDDQFSVERPDGSNFTLKIRSTKLEDSAMYFCASSGRGTGELFFGEGSRLTVL.

The V call is TRBV12-5, the J call TRBJ2-7, with D perhaps TRBD1 (6 bases). Germline assignment: CDR1 LGHNT and CDR2 FRNRAP. This CDR3 contains 14 residues. V was clipped by 9 bases and J by 3 bases, with 18 bases between them. CDR3 amino acids: CASGNGQLIYEQYF. For the CDR3, the DNA is TGTGCTAGCGGGAATGGACAGCTAATCTACGAGCAGTACTTC.

The J gene is TRBJ1-1, the V gene TRBV5-1, with TRBD1 identical over 7 bases. The CDR3 totals 15 residues. Trimming cost V 2 bases and J 0 bases; bases outside gene matches: 4. Germline CDR1 SGHRS, CDR2 YFSETQ. The CDR3 coding sequence is TGCGCCAGCAGCTTAGAGACAGGGTTGAACACTGAAGCTTTCTTT. Translated, it gives CASSLETGLNTEAFF.

The chain has TRBV18 and TRBJ2-5, with D possibly being TRBD1 (6 bases). The germline V gene has CDR1 KGHSH and CDR2 LQKENI. V lost 5 bases, J lost 5 bases, and 12 bases lay in between. The CDR3 runs to 13 residues. The CDR3 DNA reads as TGTGCCAGCTCAGGACAGAGGAAGGAGACCCAGTACTTC. This gives the protein CASSGQRKETQYF.

The V call is TRBV6-5, the J call TRBJ1-2, with TRBD1 identical over 9 bases. CDR1 and CDR2 (germline): MNHEY, SVGAGI. The V gene end was trimmed by 6 bases and the J gene end by 8 bases; junction bases not matched to a gene: 13. This CDR3 comprises 15 residues. The CDR3 loop reads CASRDRGGEFGGYTF. The CDR3 nucleotides read TGTGCCAGCAGAGACAGGGGGGGCGAGTTTGGCGGCTACACCTTC.

This chain connects TRBV6-6 to TRBJ1-6; D gene unclear. The CDR3 sequence is 14 residues long. The V end lost 2 bases, the J end lost 7 bases, and 9 bases lay between the germline ends. The germline CDR1 and CDR2 sequences are MNHNY and SVGAGI (reference sequence). The CDR3 region has the DNA TGTGCCAGCAGTTACGGAGGGAACAATTCACCCCTCCACTTT. Its translation: CASSYGGNNSPLHF.

This chain joins TRBV7-2 and TRBJ1-1, with TRBD1 matching 7 bases. The V segment lost 4 bases and the J segment 3 bases; nucleotides outside the gene matches: 11. Germline CDR1 is SGHTA and CDR2 is FQGNSA. The CDR3 has 16 residues. The CDR3 reads CASSSPPGQRHTEAFF. The CDR3 nucleotides read TGTGCCAGCAGCTCACCCCCGGGACAGAGACACACTGAAGCTTTCTTT. Looking up the rest from reference TRBV7-2 and TRBJ1-1 gives the full variable domain: GAGVSQSPSNKVTEKGKDVELRCDPISGHTALYWYRQSLGQGLEFLIYFQGNSAPDKSGLPSDRFSAERTGGSVSTLTIQRTQQEDSAVYLCASSSPPGQRHTEAFFGQGTRLTVV.

Worth noting for this clone: The CDR3 does not close with the conserved phenylalanine or tryptophan, likely indicating a read error. The V call is TRBV10-1, the J call TRBJ2-7; TRBD1 might be the D (5 bases). Per germline, CDR1 WNHNN and CDR2 SYGVQD (reference sequence). Trimming took 3 bases from V and 3 from J, leaving 12 bases between them. There are 14 residues in the CDR3. The CDR3 loop is CASSETQQGYEQYL. CDR3 DNA sequence: TGCGCCAGCAGTGAAACCCAGCAGGGCTACGAGCAGTACCTC.

The chain joins TRBV7-3 to TRBJ2-6; no clear D. Germline CDR1 reads SGHTA; CDR2 reads FQGTGA. Trimming shortened V by 5 bases and J by 6 bases, and 11 bases separated the two germline ends. This CDR3 has 14 amino acids. Written as DNA, the CDR3 is TGTGCCAGCAGCCTCGGTCTTGAGGCCAACGTCCTGACTTTC. Protein: CASSLGLEANVLTF.

V usage is TRBV4-2 and J usage is TRBJ2-7, with TRBD1 identical over 7 bases. V shed 3 bases, J shed 5 bases, and the junction held 10 bases outside the gene matches. Germline CDR1 and CDR2: LGHNA and YNFKEQ. The CDR3 runs 15 residues. CDR3 in amino acids: CASSQHGTDGDEQYF. CDR3 coding DNA: TGTGCCAGCAGCCAGCACGGGACAGATGGTGACGAGCAGTACTTC.

This chain connects TRBV27 to TRBJ2-3; 7 bases map to TRBD2. V was pared by 7 bases and J by 10 bases, with 8 bases of the junction left unmatched. This CDR3 has 12 residues. CDR1 and CDR2 (germline): MNHEY, SMNVEV (reference sequence). CDR3 nucleotide sequence: TGTGCCAGCATTAGTCAAGGGAGGGCGCAGTATTTT. This translates into CASISQGRAQYF.

The V gene is TRBV27, the J gene TRBJ1-2; 7 bases line up with TRBD1. CDR1 is MNHEY, CDR2 SMNVEV, per germline (reference sequence). This CDR3 contains 11 residues. V lost 8 bases and J lost 5; bases outside the gene matches: 2. CDR3 amino acids: CASGDSYGYTF. DNA of the CDR3: TGTGCCAGCGGGGACAGTTATGGCTACACCTTC.

The chain uses TRBV29-1 and TRBJ1-3; D is undetermined. The CDR3 runs 13 residues. V was pared by 3 bases and J by 3 bases, with 9 bases between. Germline assignment: CDR1 SQVTM and CDR2 ANQGSEA. CDR3 in DNA: TGCAGCGTTGAGAGGGTAAATGGAAACACCATATATTTT. Its protein product is CSVERVNGNTIYF.

This clone was seen only a few times. This chain connects TRBV19 to TRBJ1-2; the match to TRBD1 covers 8 bases. This CDR3 is 15 amino acids long. Looked up from germline, CDR1 is LNHDA and CDR2 is SQIVND (reference sequence). Trimming took 8 bases from V and 3 from J; bases not matched to a gene: 11. The CDR3 DNA reads TGTGCCAGTGCCTCTCTAGGGACAGGACACTATGGCTACACCTTC. Translated: CASASLGTGHYGYTF.

The V gene is TRBV10-3, the J gene TRBJ1-4, with 7 bases identical to TRBD1. Trimming at V came to 3 bases and at J to 8 bases, leaving 9 bases not matched to a gene. CDR1 and CDR2 (germline): ENHRY, SYGVKD. This CDR3 is built from 15 residues. Here the CDR3 DNA reads TGTGCCATCAGTGATCTTGGGACAGCCGCGGAAAAACTGTTTTTT. Translating gives CAISDLGTAAEKLFF.

V usage is TRBV11-3 and J usage is TRBJ2-7; TRBD1 is a possible D gene (6 bases). The CDR3 spans 15 residues. Germline V gene lookup returns CDR1 SGHNT and CDR2 YENEEA. Trimming stripped 5 bases from V and 3 bases from J, with 17 bases between. The CDR3 loop reads CASSPQDSGNYEQYF. DNA for the CDR3: TGTGCCAGCAGCCCCCAGGACAGCGGAAACTACGAGCAGTACTTC.

This chain uses TRBV27 with TRBJ2-5, with a possible D match to TRBD1 (5 bases). From germline, CDR1 is MNHEY and CDR2 SMNVEV (reference sequence). The CDR3 is 12 residues long. V lost 6 bases and J lost 5, with 10 bases in between. The CDR3 DNA sequence: TGTGCCAGCAGGGCAGGGTCCGAGACCCAGTACTTC. Translated: CASRAGSETQYF.

The rearrangement uses TRBV5-1 and TRBJ1-2, with D perhaps matching TRBD1 (5 bases). Looked up from germline, CDR1 is SGHRS and CDR2 is YFSETQ. V lost 0 bases and J lost 6, with 6 bases in between. This CDR3 contains 12 residues. As DNA, the CDR3 is TGCGCCAGCAGCTTGGACAGGAATGGCTACACCTTC. It translates to CASSLDRNGYTF.

V usage is TRBV18 and J usage is TRBJ2-5; D might be TRBD1 (6 bases). The germline gives CDR1 KGHSH, CDR2 LQKENI. The CDR3 covers 14 residues. Trimming left V 1 base short and J 2 bases short, with 8 bases between. The CDR3 DNA sequence: TGTGCCAGCTCACCACGACAGGATCAAGAGACCCAGTACTTC. Its translation is CASSPRQDQETQYF.

This clone has a handful of counts. CDR3 protein: CASSPGLTSLYEQYF. CDR3 coding DNA: TGTGCCAGCAGCCCGGGACTAACCTCCCTCTACGAGCAGTACTTC. This chain uses TRBV5-6 with TRBJ2-7, with 7 nucleotides matching TRBD2. CDR3 length: 15 residues. CDR1 SGHDT and CDR2 YYEEEE come from the germline V gene. Trimming removed 4 bases from V and 3 bases from J; junction bases left unmatched: 10.

The chain joins TRBV5-6 to TRBJ1-1; possibly TRBD1 for D (5 bases). V lost 1 base, J lost 1 base, and 11 bases lay in between. Germline lookup yields CDR1 SGHDT and CDR2 YYEEEE. This CDR3 has 15 amino acids. CDR3 amino acids: CASSLPGGRNTEAFF. CDR3 nucleotide sequence: TGTGCCAGCAGCTTGCCCGGGGGTCGGAACACTGAAGCTTTCTTT.

As to this clone: A junction boundary mismatches the germline segment, possibly from a read error. The chain carries TRBV7-7 and TRBJ1-3; D gene unclear. There are 13 residues in the CDR3. The germline V gene encodes CDR1 SSHAT and CDR2 FNYEAQ (reference sequence). The chain's CDR3 is CASSSSSGNTIYF. The CDR3 DNA reads TGTGCTAGCAGCTCCTCTAGTGGAAACACCATATATTTT.

This rearrangement joins TRBV29-1 to TRBJ1-4; tentative D call: TRBD1 (6 bases). The CDR3 spans 13 residues. V was clipped by 7 bases and J by 2 bases, with 11 bases between them. Germline values: CDR1 SQVTM, CDR2 ANQGSEA. The CDR3 DNA sequence: TGCAGCGGAATCACAGGGACTAATGAAAAACTGTTTTTT. Protein sequence: CSGITGTNEKLFF.

The rearrangement uses TRBV27 and TRBJ1-4; TRBD1 is a possible D gene (6 bases). V shed 3 bases and J shed 2 bases, with 10 bases lying between them. The CDR3 covers 15 residues. Germline V CDR1 and CDR2: MNHEY, SMNVEV (reference sequence). For the CDR3, the DNA is TGTGCCAGCAGTTTCGGGGGGCCTACTAATGAAAAACTGTTTTTT. This codes for CASSFGGPTNEKLFF.

V and J are TRBV7-8 and TRBJ1-2; 8 nucleotides line up with TRBD1. CDR1 is SGHVS, CDR2 FQNEAQ, per germline. The CDR3 has 15 amino acids. The J segment lost 3 bases and the V segment lost 1 base, leaving 4 bases of the junction unmatched. Here the CDR3 DNA reads TGTGCCAGCAGCTTAGTACCAGGGGGCTACTATGGCTACACCTTC. It encodes CASSLVPGGYYGYTF. Based on the CDR3 plus reference TRBV7-8 and TRBJ1-2, the full variable domain is GAGVSQSPRYKVAKRGQDVALRCDPISGHVSLFWYQQALGQGPEFLTYFQNEAQLDKSGLPSDRFFAERPEGSVSTLKIQRTQQEDSAVYLCASSLVPGGYYGYTFGSGTRLTVV.

The chain is built from TRBV5-6 and TRBJ2-3; D may be TRBD2 (7 bases). The CDR3 has 15 amino acids. The V end lost 1 base, the J end lost 4 bases, and 13 bases lay between the germline ends. Germline V gene lookup returns CDR1 SGHDT and CDR2 YYEEEE. CDR3 in amino acids: CASSLFGGAADTQYF. CDR3 bases: TGTGCCAGCAGCTTGTTTGGGGGGGCAGCAGATACGCAGTATTTT.

The CDR3 sequence is CASSLWGTIMEPLHF. As DNA, the CDR3 is TGTGCCAGCAGCTTATGGGGGACAATTATGGAGCCCCTCCACTTT. The chain uses TRBV7-2 and TRBJ1-6, with a weak D call TRBD1 (6 bases). The CDR3 is 15 amino acids. Germline V gene data show CDR1 as SGHTA and CDR2 as FQGNSA. Trimming took off 2 bases at V and 13 bases at J, with 18 bases between the two ends.